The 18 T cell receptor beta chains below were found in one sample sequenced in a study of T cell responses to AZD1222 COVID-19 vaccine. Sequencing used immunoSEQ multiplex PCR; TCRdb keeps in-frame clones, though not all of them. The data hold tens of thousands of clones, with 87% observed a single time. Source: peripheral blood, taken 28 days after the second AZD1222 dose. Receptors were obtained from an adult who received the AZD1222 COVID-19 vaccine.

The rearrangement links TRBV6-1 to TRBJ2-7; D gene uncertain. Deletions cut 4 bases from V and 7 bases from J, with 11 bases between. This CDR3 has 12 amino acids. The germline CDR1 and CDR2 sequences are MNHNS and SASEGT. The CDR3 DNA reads TGTGCCAGCAGTGTAGCCCAGGTTGAGCAGTACTTC. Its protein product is CASSVAQVEQYF.

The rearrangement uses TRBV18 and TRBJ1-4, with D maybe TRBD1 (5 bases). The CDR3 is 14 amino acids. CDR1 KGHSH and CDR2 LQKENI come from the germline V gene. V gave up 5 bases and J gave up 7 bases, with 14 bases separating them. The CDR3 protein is CASSSAGGTEKLFF. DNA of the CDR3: TGTGCCAGCTCATCGGCGGGGGGAACTGAAAAACTGTTTTTT.

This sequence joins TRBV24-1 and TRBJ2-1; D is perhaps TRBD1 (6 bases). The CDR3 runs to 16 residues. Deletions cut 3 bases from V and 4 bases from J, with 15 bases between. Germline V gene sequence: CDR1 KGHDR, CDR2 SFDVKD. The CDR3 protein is CATSDATGKAYNEQFF. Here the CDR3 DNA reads TGTGCCACCAGTGATGCCACAGGGAAGGCGTACAATGAGCAGTTCTTC.

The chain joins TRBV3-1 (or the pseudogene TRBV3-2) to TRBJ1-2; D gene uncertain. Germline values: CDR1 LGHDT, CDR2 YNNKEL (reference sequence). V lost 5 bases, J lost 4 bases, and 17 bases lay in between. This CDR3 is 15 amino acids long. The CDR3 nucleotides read TGTGCCAGCAGCTCCACGCCCGAGGCAGCCTATGGCTACACCTTC. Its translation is CASSSTPEAAYGYTF.

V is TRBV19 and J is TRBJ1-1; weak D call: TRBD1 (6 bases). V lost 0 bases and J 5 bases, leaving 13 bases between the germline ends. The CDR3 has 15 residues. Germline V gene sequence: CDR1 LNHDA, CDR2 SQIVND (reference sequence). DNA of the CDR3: TGTGCCAGTAGTATAGATCTGCGGGGGCGAACTGAAGCTTTCTTT. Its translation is CASSIDLRGRTEAFF.

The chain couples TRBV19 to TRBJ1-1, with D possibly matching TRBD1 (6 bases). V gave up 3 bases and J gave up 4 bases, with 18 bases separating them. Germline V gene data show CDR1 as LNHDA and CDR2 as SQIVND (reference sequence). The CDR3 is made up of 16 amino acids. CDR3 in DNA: TGTGCCAGTAGTATGGGGAGGGGGATGGAGGGCACTGAAGCTTTCTTT. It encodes CASSMGRGMEGTEAFF.

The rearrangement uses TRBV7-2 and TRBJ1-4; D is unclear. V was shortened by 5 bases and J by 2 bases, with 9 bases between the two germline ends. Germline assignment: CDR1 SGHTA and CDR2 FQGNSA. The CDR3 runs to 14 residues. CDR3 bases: TGTGCCAGCAGCCCACAGCCCACTAATGAAAAACTGTTTTTT. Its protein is CASSPQPTNEKLFF.

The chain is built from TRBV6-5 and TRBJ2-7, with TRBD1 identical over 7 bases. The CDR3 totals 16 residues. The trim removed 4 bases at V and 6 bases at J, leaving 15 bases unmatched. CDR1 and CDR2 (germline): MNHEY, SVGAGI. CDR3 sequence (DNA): TGTGCCAGCAGTTCCGGTGCGGAGACAGGGCCGCGCGAGCAGTACTTC. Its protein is CASSSGAETGPREQYF.

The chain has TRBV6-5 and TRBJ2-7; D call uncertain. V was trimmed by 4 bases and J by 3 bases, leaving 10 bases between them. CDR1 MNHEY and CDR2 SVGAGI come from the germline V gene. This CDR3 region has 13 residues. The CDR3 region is CASSSGTGYEQYF. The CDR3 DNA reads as TGTGCCAGCAGTTCCGGAACTGGCTACGAGCAGTACTTC.

CDR3 sequence reads: CASKIAGVDTQYF. CDR3 DNA: TGCGCCAGCAAGATAGCGGGAGTGGATACGCAGTATTTT. This chain links TRBV10-2 with TRBJ2-3; 9 nucleotides align to TRBD2. The CDR3 spans 13 residues. Germline lookup yields CDR1 WSHSY and CDR2 SAAADI. The V gene end was trimmed by 7 bases and the J gene end by 6 bases; junction bases not matched to a gene: 5.

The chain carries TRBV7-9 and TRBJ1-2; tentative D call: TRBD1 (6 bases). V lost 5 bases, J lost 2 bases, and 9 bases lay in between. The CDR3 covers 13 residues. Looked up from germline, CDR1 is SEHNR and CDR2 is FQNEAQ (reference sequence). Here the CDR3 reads CASSRQGNYGYTF. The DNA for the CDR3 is TGTGCCAGCAGCCGTCAGGGGAACTATGGCTACACCTTC.

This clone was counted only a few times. As DNA, the CDR3 is TGTGCCAGCAGTTTTAATGTTAATCAGCCCCAGCATTTT. Protein sequence: CASSFNVNQPQHF. The chain uses TRBV12-3 or TRBV12-4 and TRBJ1-5; D gene unclear. The CDR3 length is 13 residues. The germline V and J ends were trimmed by 3 bases and 4 bases, with 7 bases remaining between them.

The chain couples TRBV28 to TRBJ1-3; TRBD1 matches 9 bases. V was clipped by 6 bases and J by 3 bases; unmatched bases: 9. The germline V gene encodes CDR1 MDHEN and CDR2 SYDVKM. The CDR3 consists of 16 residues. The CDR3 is CASRGQGSDFGNTIYF. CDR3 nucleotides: TGTGCCAGCAGGGGACAGGGTAGCGACTTTGGAAACACCATATATTTT.

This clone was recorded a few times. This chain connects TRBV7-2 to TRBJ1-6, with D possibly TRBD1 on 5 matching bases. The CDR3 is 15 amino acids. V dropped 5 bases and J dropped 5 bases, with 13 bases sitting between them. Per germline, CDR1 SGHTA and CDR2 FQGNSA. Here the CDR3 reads CASSPQGLNNSPLHF. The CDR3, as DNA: TGTGCCAGCAGCCCGCAGGGTCTAAATAATTCACCCCTCCACTTT.

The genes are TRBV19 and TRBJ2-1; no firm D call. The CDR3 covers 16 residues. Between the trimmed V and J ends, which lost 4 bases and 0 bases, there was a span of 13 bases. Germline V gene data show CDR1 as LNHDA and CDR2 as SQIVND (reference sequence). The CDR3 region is CASSNRPLSSYNEQFF. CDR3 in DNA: TGTGCCAGTAGTAACCGTCCCCTTAGCTCCTACAATGAGCAGTTCTTC.

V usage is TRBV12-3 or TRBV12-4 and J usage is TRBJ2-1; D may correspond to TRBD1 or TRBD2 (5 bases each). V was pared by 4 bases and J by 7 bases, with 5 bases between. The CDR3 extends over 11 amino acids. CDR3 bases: TGTGCCAGCAGTTGGGGGAATGAGCAGTTCTTC. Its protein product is CASSWGNEQFF.

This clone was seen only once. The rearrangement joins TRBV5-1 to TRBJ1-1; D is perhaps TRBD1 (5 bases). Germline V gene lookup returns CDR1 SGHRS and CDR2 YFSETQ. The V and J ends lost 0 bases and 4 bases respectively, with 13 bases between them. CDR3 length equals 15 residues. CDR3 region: CASSLAEKQATEAFF. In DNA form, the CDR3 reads TGCGCCAGCAGCTTGGCCGAAAAACAGGCCACTGAAGCTTTCTTT. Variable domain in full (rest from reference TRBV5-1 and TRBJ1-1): KAGVTQTPRYLIKTRGQQVTLSCSPISGHRSVSWYQQTPGQGLQFLFEYFSETQRNKGNFPGRFSGRQFSNSRSEMNVSTLELGDSALYLCASSLAEKQATEAFFGQGTRLTVV.

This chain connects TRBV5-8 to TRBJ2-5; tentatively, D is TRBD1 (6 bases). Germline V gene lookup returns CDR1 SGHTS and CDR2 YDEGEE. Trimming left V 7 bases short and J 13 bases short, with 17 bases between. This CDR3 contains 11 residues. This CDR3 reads CASFQGRGGYF. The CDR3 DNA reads TGTGCCAGCTTTCAGGGGAGAGGAGGGTACTTC.